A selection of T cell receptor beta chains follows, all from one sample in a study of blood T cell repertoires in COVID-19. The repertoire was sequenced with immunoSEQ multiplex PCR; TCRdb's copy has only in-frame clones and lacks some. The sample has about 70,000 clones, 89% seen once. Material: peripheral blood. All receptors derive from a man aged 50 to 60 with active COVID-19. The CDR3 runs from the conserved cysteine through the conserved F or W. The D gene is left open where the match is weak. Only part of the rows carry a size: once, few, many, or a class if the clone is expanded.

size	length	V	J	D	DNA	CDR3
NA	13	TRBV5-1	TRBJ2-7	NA	TGCGCCAGCAGCCGCGGAAGATCCTACGAGCAGTACTTC	CASSRGRSYEQYF
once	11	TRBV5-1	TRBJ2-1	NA	TGCGCCAGCCGGGGCTACAATGAGCAGTTCTTC	CASRGYNEQFF
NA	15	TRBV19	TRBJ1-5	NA	TGTGCCAGTAGTAGAACATCTGATGGCAATCAGCCCCAGCATTTT	CASSRTSDGNQPQHF
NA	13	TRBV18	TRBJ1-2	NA	TGTGCCAGCTCACCAGGACAGAACTATGGCTACACCTTC	CASSPGQNYGYTF
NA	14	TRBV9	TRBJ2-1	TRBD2	TGTGCCAGCAGCGTAGCCCCTAGCGGGGGGGGTGAGTTCTTC	CASSVAPSGGGEFF
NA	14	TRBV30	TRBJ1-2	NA	TGTGCCTCGAGTTTCGGGAGAACACGCTATGGCTACACCTTC	CASSFGRTRYGYTF
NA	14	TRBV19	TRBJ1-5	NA	TGTGCCAGTAGTTCCCAGGGAGGCGGTCAGCCCCAGCATTTT	CASSSQGGGQPQHF
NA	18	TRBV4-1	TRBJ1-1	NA	TGCGCCAGCAGCCAACTACTCCTATTCCGGGGGTCTAACACTGAAGCTTTCTTT	CASSQLLLFRGSNTEAFF
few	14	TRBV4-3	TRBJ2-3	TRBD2	TGCGCCAGCAGCCTACGGGGGGGCTTAGATACGCAGTATTTT	CASSLRGGLDTQYF
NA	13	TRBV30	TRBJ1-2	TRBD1	TGTGCCTGGAGGGGAGGACAGGGAGGGGGCTACACCTTC	CAWRGGQGGGYTF
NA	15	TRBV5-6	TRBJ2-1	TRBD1	TGTGCCAGCAGCCCCTGGACAGGGGGCAACAATGAGCAGTTCTTC	CASSPWTGGNNEQFF
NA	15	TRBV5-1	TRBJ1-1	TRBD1	TGCGCCAGCAGCTCTCTACAGGGGATGAACACTGAAGCTTTCTTT	CASSSLQGMNTEAFF
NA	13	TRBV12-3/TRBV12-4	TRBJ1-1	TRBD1	TGTGCCAGCACCTCCAGGGGGGACACTGAAGCTTTCTTT	CASTSRGDTEAFF
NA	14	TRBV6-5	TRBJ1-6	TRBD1	TGTGCCAGCAGTCTGACAGGGGAAAGTTCACCCCTCCACTTT	CASSLTGESSPLHF
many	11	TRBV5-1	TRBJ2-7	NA	TGCGCCAGCAGCTTGGGACAGCTTACATACTTC	CASSLGQLTYF
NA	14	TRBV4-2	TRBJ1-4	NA	TGTGCCAGCAGCCAAGAAGCGGGCGATGAAAAACTGTTTTTT	CASSQEAGDEKLFF
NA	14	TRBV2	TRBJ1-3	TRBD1	TGTGCCAGCAGCTCACAGGGGGCCGGGAACACCATATATTTT	CASSSQGAGNTIYF
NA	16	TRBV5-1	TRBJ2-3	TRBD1	TGCGCCAGCACCCTACCTGGGACAGCGAGCACAGATACGCAGTATTTT	CASTLPGTASTDTQYF
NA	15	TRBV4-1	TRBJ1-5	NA	TGCGCCAGCAGCTGGGGAGGGGTTAGCAATCAGCCCCAGCATTTT	CASSWGGVSNQPQHF
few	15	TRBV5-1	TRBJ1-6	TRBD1	TGCGCCAGCAGCTTGATGGCCGGACAGGGGGCCATGCCCCACTTT	CASSLMAGQGAMPHF
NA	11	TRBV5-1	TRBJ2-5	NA	TGCGCCAGCAGCTCACAAGAGACCCAGTACTTC	CASSSQETQYF
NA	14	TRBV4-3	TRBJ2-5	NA	TGCGCCAGCAGCCCAACAGGGATCCAAGAGACCCAGTACTTC	CASSPTGIQETQYF
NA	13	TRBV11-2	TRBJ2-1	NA	TGTGCCAGCAGCCTCGGACTGAACAATGAGCAGTTCTTC	CASSLGLNNEQFF
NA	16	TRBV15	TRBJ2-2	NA	TGTGCCACCAGCAGAGTTGACAGCGTGAACACCGGGGAGCTGTTTTTT	CATSRVDSVNTGELFF
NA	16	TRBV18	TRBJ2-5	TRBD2	TGTGCCAGCTCACCACCTCGACTAGCGGTACAAGAGACCCAGTACTTC	CASSPPRLAVQETQYF
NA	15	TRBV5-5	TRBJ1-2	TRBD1	TGTGCCAGCAGCCTTGGAGGAGGGGGCAGCTATGGCTACACCTTC	CASSLGGGGSYGYTF
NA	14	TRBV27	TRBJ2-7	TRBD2	TGTGCCAGCAGTTCCCTAGCGGGGGGATACGAGCAGTACTTC	CASSSLAGGYEQYF
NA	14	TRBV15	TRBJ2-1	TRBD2	TGTGCCACCAGCACGGGACTAGCGAACGGTGAGCAGTTCTTC	CATSTGLANGEQFF
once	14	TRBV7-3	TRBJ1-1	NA	TGTGCCAGCAGCTTAAACAGGGATGGCACTGAAGCTTTCTTT	CASSLNRDGTEAFF
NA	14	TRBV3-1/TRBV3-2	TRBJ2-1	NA	TGTGCCAGCAGCTGGACAGCAATAAACAATGAGCAGTTCTTC	CASSWTAINNEQFF
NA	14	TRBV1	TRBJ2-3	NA	TGCACCAGCAGCCCCCTAGCGGGCACAGATACGCAGTATTTT	CTSSPLAGTDTQYF
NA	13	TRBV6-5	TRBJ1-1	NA	TGTGCCAGCAGTACCCCCAGGAACACTGAAGCTTTCTTT	CASSTPRNTEAFF
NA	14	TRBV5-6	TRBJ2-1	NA	TGTGCCAGCAGCTTAGACCCCAGAGGGCATGAGCAGTTCTTC	CASSLDPRGHEQFF
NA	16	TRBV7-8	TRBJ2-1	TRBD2	TGTGCCAGCAGCTTAGCGGGGCGGGGGGGTTACAATGAGCAGTTCTTC	CASSLAGRGGYNEQFF
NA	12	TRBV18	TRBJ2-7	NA	TGTGCCAGCTCCCTGAACGGGGGCGAGCAGTACTTC	CASSLNGGEQYF
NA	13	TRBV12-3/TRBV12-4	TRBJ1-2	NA	TGTGCCAGCACCCCGACGGGTAACTATGGCTACACCTTC	CASTPTGNYGYTF
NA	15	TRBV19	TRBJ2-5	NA	TGTGCCAGTAGTCTCCGGGGACAACAACAAGAGACCCAGTACTTC	CASSLRGQQQETQYF
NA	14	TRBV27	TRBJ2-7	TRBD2	TGTGCCAGCAGTATACGGGGGGGCCGCTACGAGCAGTACTTC	CASSIRGGRYEQYF
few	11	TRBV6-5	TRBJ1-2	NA	TGTGCCAGCAGATATGACTATGGCTACACCTTC	CASRYDYGYTF
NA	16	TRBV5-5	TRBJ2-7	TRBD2	TGTGCCAGCAGCCCCCGGGGGGGACTAGCCTCCTACGAGCAGTACTTC	CASSPRGGLASYEQYF
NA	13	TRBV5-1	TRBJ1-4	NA	TGCGCCAGCAGCTTCAGGGATGGTGAAAAACTGTTTTTT	CASSFRDGEKLFF
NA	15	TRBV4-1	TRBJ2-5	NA	TGCGCCAGCAGCCAAGACCTGACTAGACAAGAGACCCAGTACTTC	CASSQDLTRQETQYF
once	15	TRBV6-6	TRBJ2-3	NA	TGTGCCAGCAGTACCGGGACAACCACCACAGATACGCAGTATTTT	CASSTGTTTTDTQYF
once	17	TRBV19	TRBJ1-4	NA	TGTGCCAGTAGTATATACAGGGAAGTCGTAACTAATGAAAAACTGTTTTTT	CASSIYREVVTNEKLFF
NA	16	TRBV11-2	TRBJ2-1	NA	TGTGCCAGCAGATTGTCTTACAGGAAATCCTACAATGAGCAGTTCTTC	CASRLSYRKSYNEQFF
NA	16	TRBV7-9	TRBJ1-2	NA	TGTGCCAGCAGCTTAGAACCGGCCAGGGTAATGTTAGGCTACACCTTC	CASSLEPARVMLGYTF
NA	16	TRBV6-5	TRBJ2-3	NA	TGTGCCAGCAGTTACTCTTCGGCTAGTAGCTCAGATACGCAGTATTTT	CASSYSSASSSDTQYF
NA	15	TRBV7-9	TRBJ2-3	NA	TGTGCCAGCAGCTTAGCGGGGGGGCCAACAGATACGCAGTATTTT	CASSLAGGPTDTQYF
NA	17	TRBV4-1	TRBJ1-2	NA	TGCGCCAGCAGCCAAGAAGACAGCCTCCCCCCTCTCTATGGCTACACCTTC	CASSQEDSLPPLYGYTF
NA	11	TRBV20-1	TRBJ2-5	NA	TGCAGTGCCCTCCCCCAAGAGACCCAGTACTTC	CSALPQETQYF
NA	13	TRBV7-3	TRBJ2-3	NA	TGTGCCAGCAGCTTAGAACCCCTAGCTACGCAGTATTTT	CASSLEPLATQYF
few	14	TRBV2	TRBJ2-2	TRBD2	TGTGCCAGCTCCAGACTAGCGGGGACCGGGGAGCTGTTTTTT	CASSRLAGTGELFF
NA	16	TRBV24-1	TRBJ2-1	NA	TGTGCCACCAGTGAGTCCGGTATGGGGCCGTACAATGAGCAGTTCTTC	CATSESGMGPYNEQFF
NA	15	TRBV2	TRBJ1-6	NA	TGTGCCAGCAGTGACGGGAACTCCTATAATTCACCCCTCCACTTT	CASSDGNSYNSPLHF
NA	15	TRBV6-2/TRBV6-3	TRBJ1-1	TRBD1	TGTGCCAGCAGTTCGTCCGGGACAGGGTATACTGAAGCTTTCTTT	CASSSSGTGYTEAFF